This entry describes one TCR beta chain. Germline CDR1 and CDR2: KGHSH and LQKENI. The CDR3 runs 14 residues. Trimming left V 2 bases short and J 4 bases short, with 11 bases between. The record originates from a study of blood T cell repertoires in COVID-19. Across the whole study: Samples came from the United States, Italy and Spain, spanning acute and convalescent COVID-19. Sources were T cells, B-cell-depleted T cells, or PBMCs; the material itself was cDNA or gDNA.

In the original processing: From reference gene primer amplification, estimates of nucleated cell counts were derived. The assay was immunoSEQ multiplex PCR, and TCRdb's table has in-frame clones only and misses some. That table furnishes V, J and clone size, whereas the DNA furnished D and trimming. The repertoire consists of 150,000 or so clones, with 70% to 90% occurring once and the leading ten covering 8%. Seattle enrolled patients during active infection and tracked them longitudinally. Sequencing input: peripheral blood. The receptor's source is a woman aged 60-75 years with COVID-19, enrolled during active disease. V gene TRBV18 combines with J gene TRBJ2-5, with D maybe TRBD2 (6 bases). This CDR3 is CASSPRRGGETQYF. CDR3 in DNA: TGTGCCAGCTCACCAAGGCGGGGCGGAGAGACCCAGTACTTC.